A single sample is the source of the 28 T cell receptor beta chains below, sequenced in a study of blood T cell repertoires in COVID-19 (dated by TCRdb to the early 2020s). Libraries were prepared through the immunoSEQ multiplex PCR assay. Sourced from immuneACCESS, this table was stored by TCRdb with only in-frame sequences that have V and J called. A share of the clones is absent; for the studies checked, an unresolved V gene accounts for under half, and the remainder has no known explanation. This sample comprises over 200,000 clones, roughly 80% of them detected only once. In total, the top ten clones hold around 5.1% of the sample. Input material: peripheral blood. The source of these receptors is a human donor in a cohort sampled during active COVID-19.

V gene TRBV19 combines with J gene TRBJ1-2; 7 nucleotides align to TRBD1. The CDR3 extends over 15 amino acids. V lost 5 bases, J lost 5 bases, and 11 bases stayed unmatched. Germline values: CDR1 LNHDA, CDR2 SQIVND (reference sequence). The CDR3 loop is CASSGPGQTFYGYTF. CDR3 DNA sequence: TGTGCCAGTAGTGGGCCGGGACAGACTTTTTATGGCTACACCTTC.

The chain joins TRBV5-1 to TRBJ1-2; no clear D. The CDR3 has 12 residues. The germline V gene has CDR1 SGHRS and CDR2 YFSETQ. V lost 3 bases to trimming and J lost 4 bases, with 7 bases between them. The CDR3 DNA reads TGCGCCAGCAGCTCCGAGAGCTATGGCTACACCTTC. Translated, it gives CASSSESYGYTF.

Here the CDR3 reads CASGGQGHYNSPLHF. For the CDR3, the DNA is TGTGCCAGCGGCGGACAGGGCCACTATAATTCACCCCTCCACTTT. V and J are TRBV25-1 and TRBJ1-6; 8 bases agree with TRBD1. This CDR3 spans 15 amino acids. Losses at the gene ends were 8 bases for V and 3 bases for J; bases not matched to a gene: 6. Germline CDR1 MGHDK, CDR2 SYGVNS.

V usage is TRBV6-5 and J usage is TRBJ1-2; no definite D call. The CDR3 totals 13 residues. The germline V gene encodes CDR1 MNHEY and CDR2 SVGAGI. Trimming shortened V by 6 bases and J by 0 bases, and 8 bases separated the two germline ends. The CDR3 reads CASRNTPNYGYTF. For the CDR3, the DNA is TGTGCCAGCAGGAATACACCTAACTATGGCTACACCTTC.

This clone was recorded a few times. The chain joins TRBV10-2 to TRBJ2-1; 7 bases map to TRBD2. The CDR3 length is 11 residues. V lost 7 bases, J lost 6 bases, and 0 bases stayed unmatched. Per germline, CDR1 WSHSY and CDR2 SAAADI. CDR3 in DNA: TGCGCCAGCACGGGGGGCAATGAGCAGTTCTTC. It yields the protein CASTGGNEQFF.

This sequence joins TRBV27 and TRBJ2-7; D not resolved. V lost 6 bases to trimming and J lost 3 bases, with 15 bases between them. CDR3 length: 14 amino acids. Germline V gene sequence: CDR1 MNHEY, CDR2 SMNVEV (reference sequence). CDR3 DNA: TGTGCCAGCAGCCCTTTGAGGCCAAGCTACGAGCAGTACTTC. Translation: CASSPLRPSYEQYF.

This clone is a singleton in its sample. The chain has TRBV24-1 and TRBJ2-1, with D maybe TRBD2 (6 bases). V dropped 6 bases and J dropped 6 bases, with 17 bases sitting between them. CDR1 and CDR2 from the germline V gene are KGHDR and SFDVKD. This CDR3 has 15 amino acids. This CDR3 is CATSLWAGRGNEQFF. The CDR3 DNA reads as TGTGCCACCAGTCTATGGGCGGGAAGGGGCAATGAGCAGTTCTTC.

The chain couples TRBV2 to TRBJ1-1; TRBD1 matches 8 bases. The length of the CDR3 is 16 residues. CDR1 is SNHLY, CDR2 FYNNEI, per germline. V was pared by 1 base and J by 0 bases, with 4 bases of the junction left unmatched. The CDR3 DNA follows: TGTGCCAGCAGTGAAGAAGGACAGGGAGTGAACACTGAAGCTTTCTTT. Translating it yields CASSEEGQGVNTEAFF.

The rearrangement joins TRBV7-2 to TRBJ2-7; 7 nucleotides agree with TRBD2. V lost 0 bases and J lost 3; bases outside the gene matches: 2. Looked up from germline, CDR1 is SGHTA and CDR2 is FQGNSA. This CDR3 spans 14 amino acids. CDR3 region: CASSLAGTIYEQYF. In nucleotides, the CDR3 is TGTGCCAGCAGCTTAGCCGGGACTATCTACGAGCAGTACTTC.

This chain joins TRBV5-5 and TRBJ1-1, with D tentatively TRBD1 (5 bases). Germline CDR1 and CDR2: SGHKS and YYEKEE (reference sequence). This CDR3 region has 13 residues. The ends were cut back, 2 bases at V and 1 base at J, with 6 bases in the middle. This CDR3 is CASSLQENTEAFF. In DNA form, the CDR3 reads TGTGCCAGCAGCTTACAGGAGAACACTGAAGCTTTCTTT.

This clone showed up just once. The chain combines TRBV10-3 with TRBJ2-7; D uncertain. The V end was cut by 6 bases, the J end by 4 bases, with 7 bases between. This CDR3 spans 11 amino acids. Germline CDR1 is ENHRY and CDR2 is SYGVKD. CDR3 DNA sequence: TGTGCCATCAGCCCCGGTTACGAGCAGTACTTC. Translating it yields CAISPGYEQYF.

This chain uses TRBV15 with TRBJ2-7; 9 bases line up with TRBD1. The germline gives CDR1 LNHNV, CDR2 YYDKDF (reference sequence). CDR3 size: 15 residues. V was pared by 2 bases and J by 1 base, with 3 bases of the junction left unmatched. CDR3 in amino acids: CATSRRQGGSYEQYF. CDR3 sequence (DNA): TGTGCCACCAGCAGACGACAGGGGGGATCCTACGAGCAGTACTTC.

This clone was found a few times. This CDR3 is CASSHSGGAHYGYTF. For the CDR3, the DNA is TGCGCCAGCAGCCACTCGGGGGGCGCCCATTATGGCTACACCTTC. The rearrangement links TRBV4-1 to TRBJ1-2, with D possibly being TRBD1 (6 bases). Trimming left V 3 bases short and J 5 bases short, with 16 bases between. The CDR3 runs to 15 residues. Germline-derived CDR1 and CDR2 are MGHRA and YSYEKL.

This chain connects TRBV5-1 to TRBJ1-4; 7 bases match TRBD1. J was trimmed by 2 bases and V by 2 bases; bases with no gene match: 9. The CDR3 spans 17 residues. Germline V gene data show CDR1 as SGHRS and CDR2 as YFSETQ. DNA of the CDR3: TGCGCCAGCAGCTTCCGACAGGGAAGGGGCACTAATGAAAAACTGTTTTTT. Its protein is CASSFRQGRGTNEKLFF.

In its sample, this clone was seen once. The chain recombines TRBV18 with TRBJ2-7; 14 bases line up with TRBD2. V lost 3 bases, J lost 3 bases, and 4 bases stayed unmatched. This CDR3 has 16 residues. Germline V gives CDR1 KGHSH, CDR2 LQKENI. CDR3 nucleotide sequence: TGTGCCAGCTCACCGGGGGGGACTAGCGGGAGCTACGAGCAGTACTTC. It yields the protein CASSPGGTSGSYEQYF.

The CDR3 region has the DNA TGTGCCTGGAACCCCGGGACAGGTGGGGGGGCCGAGCAGTACTTC. Protein sequence: CAWNPGTGGGAEQYF. This chain joins TRBV30 and TRBJ2-7; a weak D match, TRBD1 (8 bases). The V and J ends lost 4 bases and 6 bases respectively, with 22 bases between them. Germline CDR1 is GTSNPN and CDR2 is SVGIG (reference sequence). The CDR3 is 15 amino acids.

The CDR3 region is CASTLTGTGSSPLHF. CDR3 in DNA: TGTGCCAGCACGTTAACCGGGACAGGCTCTTCACCCCTCCACTTT. This rearrangement joins TRBV6-5 to TRBJ1-6; 8 bases align to TRBD1. Trimming took 7 bases from V and 9 from J; bases not matched to a gene: 11. CDR3 length: 15 amino acids. Germline CDR1 MNHEY, CDR2 SVGAGI.

The chain employs TRBV30 and TRBJ1-6; 8 nucleotides agree with TRBD1. Trimming took 4 bases from V and 9 from J; bases not matched to a gene: 11. Germline loops: CDR1 GTSNPN, CDR2 SVGIG (reference sequence). This CDR3 has 15 residues. Here the CDR3 reads CAWTLRGQETSPLHF. The CDR3 DNA sequence: TGTGCCTGGACCCTTAGGGGACAGGAGACTTCACCCCTCCACTTT.

With regard to this clone: The DNA is left out, because the CDR3 cannot be placed on it with certainty; the CDR3 is given as TCRdb lists it. The CDR3 protein is CASSSSRRHYEQYF. The rearrangement joins TRBV6-5 to TRBJ2-7; the table assigns TRBD1, which was not confirmed against the DNA. In germline, CDR1 is MNHEY, CDR2 SVGAGI. The CDR3 numbers 14 amino acids, ends counted.

The gene calls are TRBV27 and TRBJ2-7; TRBD2 agrees at 12 bases. Losses at the gene ends were 4 bases for V and 0 bases for J; bases not matched to a gene: 4. The CDR3 extends over 16 amino acids. Germline V lookup: CDR1 MNHEY, CDR2 SMNVEV (reference sequence). The CDR3 DNA sequence: TGTGCCAGCAGTTCCACTAGCGGGAGGAGCTCCTACGAGCAGTACTTC. It codes for CASSSTSGRSSYEQYF.

CDR3 sequence: CASSRPPAGGDNEQFF. The CDR3 DNA is TGTGCCAGCAGCCGTCCGCCGGCGGGAGGGGACAATGAGCAGTTCTTC. The chain has TRBV7-9 and TRBJ2-1; 9 nucleotides line up with TRBD2. Looked up from germline, CDR1 is SEHNR and CDR2 is FQNEAQ (reference sequence). V shed 5 bases and J 5 bases; nucleotides not matched to a gene: 10. This CDR3 spans 16 amino acids.

The chain employs TRBV4-1 and TRBJ2-4, with 10 bases aligning to TRBD2. Germline V gene lookup returns CDR1 MGHRA and CDR2 YSYEKL. The V segment lost 3 bases and the J segment 0 bases; nucleotides outside the gene matches: 11. The CDR3 runs to 19 residues. The CDR3 DNA reads TGCGCCAGCAGCCACCGAACTAGCGGGGATTCTTTAGCCAAAAACATTCAGTACTTC. Amino acid sequence: CASSHRTSGDSLAKNIQYF.

The gene calls are TRBV12-3 or TRBV12-4 and TRBJ1-5; D remains unclear. Trimming cost V 4 bases and J 7 bases, with 11 bases left between them. The CDR3 sequence is 13 residues long. Here the CDR3 reads CASSSGLWQPQHF. The CDR3 region has the DNA TGTGCCAGCAGTTCGGGTCTTTGGCAGCCCCAGCATTTT.

The rearrangement uses TRBV11-3 and TRBJ1-1; the match to TRBD1 covers 8 bases. CDR1 is SGHNT and CDR2 is YENEEA in the germline V gene. The CDR3 spans 13 residues. V shed 3 bases and J 6 bases; nucleotides not matched to a gene: 3. This chain's CDR3 is CASSLTGVAEAFF. In DNA form, the CDR3 reads TGTGCCAGCAGCTTGACAGGGGTCGCTGAAGCTTTCTTT.

The chain recombines TRBV28 with TRBJ2-7; the D gene is possibly TRBD2 (6 bases). In germline, CDR1 is MDHEN, CDR2 SYDVKM. Between the trimmed V and J ends, which lost 5 bases and 2 bases, there was a span of 13 bases. There are 14 residues in the CDR3. Here the CDR3 reads CASSPFSGAYEQYF. For the CDR3, the DNA is TGTGCCAGCAGTCCGTTTAGCGGAGCCTACGAGCAGTACTTC.

V and J are TRBV6-5 and TRBJ1-1, with TRBD1 as a possible D gene (5 bases). This CDR3 spans 12 amino acids. V lost 0 bases and J 8 bases, leaving 7 bases between the germline ends. In germline, CDR1 is MNHEY, CDR2 SVGAGI. CDR3 residues: CASSYSGVEAFF. The CDR3 DNA reads TGTGCCAGCAGTTACTCAGGGGTGGAAGCTTTCTTT.

Comment on this clone: The junction differs from germline at one of its ends, possibly a read error. The genes are TRBV7-2 and TRBJ2-7; 9 nucleotides align to TRBD2. The germline gives CDR1 SGHTA, CDR2 FQGNSA. The CDR3 is 15 amino acids. As DNA, the CDR3 is TGTGCCAGCAGCTTAGCGTTTGCGGCGGGAGGGACTATTGACTTC. Protein sequence: CASSLAFAAGGTIDF. The entire variable domain, with the rest obtained from reference TRBV7-2 and TRBJ2-7, is as follows: GAGVSQSPSNKVTEKGKDVELRCDPISGHTALYWYRQSLGQGLEFLIYFQGNSAPDKSGLPSDRFSAERTGGSVSTLTIQRTQQEDSAVYLCASSLAFAAGGTIDFGPGTRLTVT.

The chain employs TRBV2 and TRBJ1-2, with TRBD1 identical over 8 bases. The junction had 5 bases not matched to a gene; V was cut back by 6 bases and J by 8 bases. CDR1 is SNHLY and CDR2 is FYNNEI in the germline V gene. The CDR3 has 12 residues. CDR3 nucleotide sequence: TGTGCCAGCAGGGGACAGGTATTAGGCTACACCTTC. Translating it yields CASRGQVLGYTF.